This TCR beta chain appears in the sequencing data of a study of Ad26.COV2.S vaccination and SARS-CoV-2 variants. Germline V gene lookup returns CDR1 SGHTA and CDR2 FQGNSA. This CDR3 has 15 amino acids. Points on this clone: What it recognizes is unknown. One end of the junction does not line up with germline, which may come from a read error.

Treatment defined: around 19 received Ad26.COV2.S at low or high dose, single or two shots; 5 received placebo; per-sample allocation not given. The samples were gathered on day 63 after the first injection of vaccine or placebo. Repertoires were generated with immunoSEQ multiplex PCR, while TCRdb's copy carries only in-frame clones and drops some. This table has about 370,000 clones, about 85% appearing once. Study observations and caveats: An underestimation of total T cell responses may have resulted from the TCR breadth and depth analyses.

This rearrangement joins TRBV7-2 to TRBJ2-7; 12 positions agree with TRBD2. The sample here was peripheral blood, taken in a trial of Ad26.COV2.S vaccine versus placebo. The receptor was isolated from a person aged 18-65 years who received the Ad26.COV2.S COVID-19 vaccine or a placebo. The CDR3 DNA reads TGTGCCAGCAGCTTCTCTAGCGGGGGGGCCTATGAGCAGTACTTC. Translating gives CASSFSSGGAYEQYF.